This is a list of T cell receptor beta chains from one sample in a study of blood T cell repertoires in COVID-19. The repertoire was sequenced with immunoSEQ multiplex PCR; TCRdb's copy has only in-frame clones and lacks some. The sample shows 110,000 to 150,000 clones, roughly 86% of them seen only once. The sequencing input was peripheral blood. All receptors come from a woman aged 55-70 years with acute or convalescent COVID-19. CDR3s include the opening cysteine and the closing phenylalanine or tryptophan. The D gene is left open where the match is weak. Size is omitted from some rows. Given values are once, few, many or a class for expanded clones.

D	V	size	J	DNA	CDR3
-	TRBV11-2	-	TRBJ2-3	TGTGCCAGCAGCTTAACCGCTAGCGACACAGATACGCAGTATTTT	CASSLTASDTDTQYF
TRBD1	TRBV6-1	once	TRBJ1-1	TGTGCCAGCAGTGAACTAGGGGGCCGGGGCACTGAAGCTTTCTTT	CASSELGGRGTEAFF
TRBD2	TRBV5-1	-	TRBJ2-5	TGCGCCAGCAGTGTAATAGCGGGGGGGAAGAAGACCCAGTACTTC	CASSVIAGGKKTQYF
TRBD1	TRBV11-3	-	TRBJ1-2	TGTGCCAGCAGCTTAGACGGGACAGCAGGATCCACAGGCGGCTACACCTTC	CASSLDGTAGSTGGYTF
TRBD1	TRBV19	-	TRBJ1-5	TGTGCCAGTACTCCAGGGGGCGGTTTTGATCAGCCCCAGCATTTT	CASTPGGGFDQPQHF
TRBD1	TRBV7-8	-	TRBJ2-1	TGTGCCAGCAGCTGGGGACAGTATCCATACAATGAGCAGTTCTTC	CASSWGQYPYNEQFF
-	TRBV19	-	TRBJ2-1	TGTGCCAGTAGTATAGGGCCCACCACGGGGCAGTTCTTC	CASSIGPTTGQFF
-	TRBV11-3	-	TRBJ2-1	TGTGCCAGCGGCTTTGGACTTGACAACAATGAGCAGTTCTTC	CASGFGLDNNEQFF
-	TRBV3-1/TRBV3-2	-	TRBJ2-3	TGTGCCAGCAGCAATCTACAGGGAGTGACAGATACGCAGTATTTT	CASSNLQGVTDTQYF
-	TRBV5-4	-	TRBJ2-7	TGTGCCAGCAGCTTACGCAGGATACCCTACGAGCAGTACTTC	CASSLRRIPYEQYF
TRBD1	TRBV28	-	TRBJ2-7	TGTGCCAGCAGGCCCGGGACAGGGGCCTACGAGCAGTACTTC	CASRPGTGAYEQYF
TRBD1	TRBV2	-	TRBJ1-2	TGTGCCAGCAGAAAGAGGGGGCAAACCTATGGCTACACCTTC	CASRKRGQTYGYTF
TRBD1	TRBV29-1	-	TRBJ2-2	TGCAGCGTAGGGACAGGGGTAACCGGGGAGCTGTTTTTT	CSVGTGVTGELFF
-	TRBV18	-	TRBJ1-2	TGTGCCAGCTCACCGGGAAACGACGGACTCTATGGCTACACCTTC	CASSPGNDGLYGYTF
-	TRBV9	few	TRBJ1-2	TGTGCCAGCAGCCTCGGGGGGTCCTATGGCTACACCTTC	CASSLGGSYGYTF
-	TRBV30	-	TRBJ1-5	TGTGCCTGGAGTTACTCCGGGGGTCCTCAGCCCCAGCATTTT	CAWSYSGGPQPQHF
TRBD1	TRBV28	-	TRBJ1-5	TGTGCCAGCAGCAGTCACAGGGGAGGCAATCAGCCCCAGCATTTT	CASSSHRGGNQPQHF
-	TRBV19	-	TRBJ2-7	TGTGCCAGTAGTCCTCGATCCCCTACCTACGAGCAGTACTTC	CASSPRSPTYEQYF
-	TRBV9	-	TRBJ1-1	TGTGCCAGCAGCGTACCAGGAAACACTGAAGCTTTCTTT	CASSVPGNTEAFF
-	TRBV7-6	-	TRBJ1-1	TGTGCCAGCAGCCCACAGGTGGATAGGAGTACTGAAGCTTTCTTT	CASSPQVDRSTEAFF
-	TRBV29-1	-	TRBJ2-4	TGCAGCGTTGGACAGGTCGCCAAAAACATTCAGTACTTC	CSVGQVAKNIQYF
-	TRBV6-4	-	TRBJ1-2	TGTGCCAGCAGTGACTCTCCCTCTGACTCCTATGGCTACACCTTC	CASSDSPSDSYGYTF
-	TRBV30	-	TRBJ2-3	TGTGCCTGGAGTCTCGGCGGGGGCGGAGATACGCAGTATTTT	CAWSLGGGGDTQYF
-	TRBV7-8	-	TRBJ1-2	TGTGCCAGCAGCCCCCCTTGGAGGTCGGGAGACTATGGCTACACCTTC	CASSPPWRSGDYGYTF
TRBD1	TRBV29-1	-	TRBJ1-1	TGCAGCGTTGTTCCGGGACAGGGCGAAGCTTTCTTT	CSVVPGQGEAFF
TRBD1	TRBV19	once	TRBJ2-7	TGTGCCAGTAGTGTCGGACAGGGCTACGAGCAGTACTTC	CASSVGQGYEQYF
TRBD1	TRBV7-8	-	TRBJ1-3	TGTGCCAGCAGCCCGCACCGGGACAGGTTCTCTGGAAACACCATATATTTT	CASSPHRDRFSGNTIYF
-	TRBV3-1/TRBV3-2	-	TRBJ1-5	TGTGCCAGCAGCCAAGCGAGGGGGAGCAATCAGCCCCAGCATTTT	CASSQARGSNQPQHF
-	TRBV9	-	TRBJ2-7	TGTGCCAGCAGCGTAGGTCCAGGGAGGTACGAGCAGTACTTC	CASSVGPGRYEQYF
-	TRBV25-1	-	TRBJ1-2	TGTGCCAGCAGTGAGTCATTTGGCTACACCTTC	CASSESFGYTF
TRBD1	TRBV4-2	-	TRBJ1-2	TGTGCCAGCAGCCAAGCCGCCGGACAGGGGATCTATGGCTACACCTTC	CASSQAAGQGIYGYTF
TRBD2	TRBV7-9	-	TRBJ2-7	TGTGCCAGCAGCTTAGCGAGTAGCGGGGGGGCTCAAAAAGAGCAGTACTTC	CASSLASSGGAQKEQYF
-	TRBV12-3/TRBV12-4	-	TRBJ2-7	TGTGCCAGCAGTCGACACGACAACGAGCAGTACTTC	CASSRHDNEQYF
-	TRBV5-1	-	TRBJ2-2	TGCGCCAGCAGCTTGGAAGGGGCGAGGAACACCGGGGAGCTGTTTTTT	CASSLEGARNTGELFF
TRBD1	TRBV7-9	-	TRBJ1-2	TGTGCCAGCAGCGATTTGACAGGGGGCGCGAGCTATGGCTACACCTTC	CASSDLTGGASYGYTF
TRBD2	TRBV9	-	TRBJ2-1	TGTGCCAGCAGCGTATATGAGACTAGCGACAATGAGCAGTTCTTC	CASSVYETSDNEQFF
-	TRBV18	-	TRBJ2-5	TGTGCCAGCTCACCAATACAGCCAGAAGAGACCCAGTACTTC	CASSPIQPEETQYF
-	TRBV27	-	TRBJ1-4	TGTGCCAGCAGTTTAAGGAGGAGTAGTAATGAAAAACTGTTTTTT	CASSLRRSSNEKLFF
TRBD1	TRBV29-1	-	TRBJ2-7	TGCAGCGTTGAAGTAATGGCAGGGGGATGGTACGAGCAGTACTTC	CSVEVMAGGWYEQYF
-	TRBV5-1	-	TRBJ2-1	TGCGCCAGCAGCCTGGATCCAGCGGTGAATGAGCAGTTCTTC	CASSLDPAVNEQFF
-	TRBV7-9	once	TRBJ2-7	TGTGCCAGCAGCGGGACTTCGGGGGAGCAGTACTTC	CASSGTSGEQYF
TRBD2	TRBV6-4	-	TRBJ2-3	TGTGCCAGCAGGCGACTAGCGGGGGGCTATCTTAGCACAGATACGCAGTATTTT	CASRRLAGGYLSTDTQYF
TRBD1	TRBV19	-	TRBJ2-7	TGTGCCAGTGCCAAATCCGGGACAGGGGTGGCCTACGAGCAGTACTTC	CASAKSGTGVAYEQYF
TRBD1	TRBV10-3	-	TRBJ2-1	TGTGCCATCAGTGAACCGGGACAGGGGATGAATGAGCAGTTCTTC	CAISEPGQGMNEQFF
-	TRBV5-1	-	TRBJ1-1	TGCGCCAGCAGCTTGGGAAACGGGGTGGGCACTGAAGCTTTCTTT	CASSLGNGVGTEAFF